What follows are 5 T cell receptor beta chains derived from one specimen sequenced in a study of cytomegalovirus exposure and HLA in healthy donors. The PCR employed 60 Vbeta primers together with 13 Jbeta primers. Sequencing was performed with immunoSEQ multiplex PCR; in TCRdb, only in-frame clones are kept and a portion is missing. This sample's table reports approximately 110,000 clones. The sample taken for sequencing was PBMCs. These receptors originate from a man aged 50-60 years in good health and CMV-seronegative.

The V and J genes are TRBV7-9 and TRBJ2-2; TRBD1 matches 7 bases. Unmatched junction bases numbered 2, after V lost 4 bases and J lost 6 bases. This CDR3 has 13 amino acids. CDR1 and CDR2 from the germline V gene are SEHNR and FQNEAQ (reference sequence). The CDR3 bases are TGTGCCAGCAGCTCGACAGGGCCCGGGGAGCTGTTTTTT. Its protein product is CASSSTGPGELFF.

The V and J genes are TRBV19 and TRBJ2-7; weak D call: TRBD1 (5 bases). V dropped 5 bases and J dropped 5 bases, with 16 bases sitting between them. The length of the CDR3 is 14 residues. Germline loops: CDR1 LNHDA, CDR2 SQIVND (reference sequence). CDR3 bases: TGTGCCAGTAGTCGCCAAACGTTAGGGGACGAGCAGTACTTC. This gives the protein CASSRQTLGDEQYF.

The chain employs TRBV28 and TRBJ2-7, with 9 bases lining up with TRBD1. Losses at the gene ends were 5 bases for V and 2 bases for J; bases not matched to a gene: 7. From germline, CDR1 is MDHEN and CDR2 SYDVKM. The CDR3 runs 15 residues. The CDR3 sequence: CASSLGTGKPYEQYF. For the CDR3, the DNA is TGTGCCAGCAGTCTCGGGACAGGGAAGCCCTACGAGCAGTACTTC.

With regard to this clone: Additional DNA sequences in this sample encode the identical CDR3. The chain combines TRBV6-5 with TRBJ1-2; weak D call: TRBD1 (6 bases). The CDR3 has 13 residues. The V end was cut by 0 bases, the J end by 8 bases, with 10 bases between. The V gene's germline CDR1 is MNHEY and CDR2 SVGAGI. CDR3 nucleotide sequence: TGTGCCAGCAGTTACTCCAGGGGCGGGGGCTACACCTTC. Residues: CASSYSRGGGYTF.

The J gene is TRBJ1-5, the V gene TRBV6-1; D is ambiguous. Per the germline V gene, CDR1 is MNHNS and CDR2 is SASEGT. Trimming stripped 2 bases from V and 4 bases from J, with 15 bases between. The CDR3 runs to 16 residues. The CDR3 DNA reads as TGTGCCAGCAGTGAATATCGGGGTATCGTAAATCAGCCCCAGCATTTT. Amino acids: CASSEYRGIVNQPQHF.